This TCR beta chain was recovered during a study of T-cell reconstitution after alpha-beta-depleted transplantation in children. The library targeted TCRbeta and was prepared with unique molecular identifiers. TCRdb reprocessed the PCR reads with MiXCR, giving one entry per CDR3 protein. Of more than 200,000 distinct CDR3 sequences in the sample, roughly a quarter were seen once. The CDR3 has 14 amino acids. With 5 bases removed from V and 7 bases from J, the gap between germline ends came to 15 bases. Germline loops: CDR1 SGHAT, CDR2 FQNNGV. Study results and limitations: A year had passed since transplant, and T-cell counts and diversity by then came mostly from newly produced T cells. Recipient T cells and thymic progenitors that survived gave rise to the high TCRbeta diversity observed at day 60 in some patients. Several hundred rapidly expanded clones from non-depleted graft cells reportedly supplied alpha-beta T cells about two months post-transplant.

About this clonotype itself: Its antigen remains unidentified.

Source: PBMCs, taken before TCRalphabeta/CD19-depleted stem cell transplant. This TCR was recovered from a girl between 2 and 10 years old with Fanconi anemia, due to receive a stem cell transplant. The chain recombines TRBV11-2 with TRBJ1-5, with D tentatively TRBD1 (5 bases). As DNA, the CDR3 is TGTGCCAGCAGCCGACAGTCGACCGACCAGCCCCAGCATTTT. Its translation: CASSRQSTDQPQHF.